The 30 T cell receptor beta chains below were found in one sample sequenced in a study of T cells in Graves' hyperthyroidism and ophthalmopathy (dated 2019 in TCRdb). The library relied on multiplex PCR. Sequenced on an Illumina HiSeq 2000. The TCR beta CDR3 regions were amplified from the RNA transcripts. The first round of RT-PCR for the TCR CDR3 was performed with the HTBI primer set and the Qiagen OneStep RT-PCR kit. In-frame beta chains were kept once TCRdb had trimmed the public reads at Q25 with fastp and called clones with MiXCR. Each CDR3 protein gets just one entry, which takes the most common genes and DNA from the rows behind it. The sample contains under 400,000 distinct CDR3 sequences, 20% to 30% of them found a single time. Around 79% of the sample belongs to the ten largest clones. The source material was blood. These receptors were obtained from a man aged 50-60 years with Graves' hyperthyroidism.

This clonotype was recorded many times. The genes are TRBV6-1 and TRBJ2-7, with D uncertain. The V and J ends lost 6 bases and 2 bases respectively, with 11 bases between them. Germline CDR1 reads MNHNS; CDR2 reads SASEGT. The CDR3 contains 13 residues. CDR3 sequence (DNA): TGTGCCAGCAGACCCGCACTTACCTACGAGCAGTACTTC. It encodes CASRPALTYEQYF.

This clonotype was detected a few times. The chain has TRBV5-6 and TRBJ1-4; 7 bases map to TRBD1. The CDR3 contains 15 residues. The germline V gene has CDR1 SGHDT and CDR2 YYEEEE. J lost 8 bases, V lost 4 bases, and 11 bases had no gene match. For the CDR3, the DNA is TGTGCCAGCAGCCCGACGACAGGGAACGAGGAAAAACTGTTTTTT. Translated: CASSPTTGNEEKLFF.

This clonotype was detected ten times or more. This chain connects TRBV11-2 to TRBJ2-3; 8 bases are a match to TRBD2. The CDR3 has 16 amino acids. V trimming: 3 bases; J trimming: 5 bases; junction bases outside the gene matches: 10. Germline lookup yields CDR1 SGHAT and CDR2 FQNNGV. The CDR3 sequence: CASSFTSGEAQDTQYF. The CDR3 DNA follows: TGTGCCAGCAGCTTCACTAGCGGAGAGGCACAAGATACGCAGTATTTT.

In its sample, this clonotype was seen a few times. This sequence joins TRBV12-3 or TRBV12-4 and TRBJ2-5; D gene ambiguous. The CDR3 is 14 residues long. Deletions cut 1 base from V and 0 bases from J, with 6 bases between. The CDR3 loop reads CASSLGPNQETQYF. The CDR3 bases are TGTGCCAGCAGTTTAGGGCCTAACCAAGAGACCCAGTACTTC.

The chain combines TRBV6-9 with TRBJ2-1; 8 bases are shared with TRBD2. The V segment lost 4 bases and the J segment 8 bases; nucleotides outside the gene matches: 10. The CDR3 sequence is 15 residues long. CDR1 is MNHGY and CDR2 is SVAAGI in the germline V gene. CDR3 in amino acids: CASSSAAGDVDEQFF. CDR3 DNA: TGTGCCAGCAGTTCTGCAGCGGGAGACGTCGATGAGCAGTTCTTC.

This rearrangement joins TRBV29-1 to TRBJ1-1, with a weak D call TRBD1 (6 bases). The CDR3 extends over 13 amino acids. V lost 7 bases, J lost 5 bases, and 17 bases lay in between. Germline V gene data show CDR1 as SQVTM and CDR2 as ANQGSEA. CDR3 nucleotide sequence: TGCAGCGGGGCCCGGACAGTGGGGACTGAAGCTTTCTTT. This gives the protein CSGARTVGTEAFF.

This clonotype was seen only a few times. The rearrangement uses TRBV18 and TRBJ2-1, with TRBD1 identical over 8 bases. V gave up 5 bases and J gave up 5 bases; unmatched junction bases: 2. Germline assignment: CDR1 KGHSH and CDR2 LQKENI. This CDR3 region has 13 residues. In DNA form, the CDR3 reads TGTGCCAGCTCAAAGGACAGGGACAATGAGCAGTTCTTC. Amino acids: CASSKDRDNEQFF.

The table lists this clonotype with many counts. The chain joins TRBV7-9 to TRBJ2-3; possibly TRBD2 for D (6 bases). The CDR3 totals 15 residues. Germline V gene sequence: CDR1 SEHNR, CDR2 FQNEAQ (reference sequence). Trimming shortened V by 3 bases and J by 2 bases, and 12 bases separated the two germline ends. The CDR3 DNA is TGTGCCAGCAGCTTTACGGCTAGCGCCACAGATACGCAGTATTTT. It codes for CASSFTASATDTQYF.

This clonotype was seen more than once but under ten times. This chain uses TRBV20-1 with TRBJ1-5; TRBD1 agrees at 12 bases. Germline V gives CDR1 DFQATT, CDR2 SNEGSKA (reference sequence). CDR3 length: 14 amino acids. Germline trimming cut 5 bases from V and 6 bases from J; bases unmatched to any gene: 5. Here the CDR3 reads CSASRDRGLQPQHF. The CDR3 DNA follows: TGCAGTGCTTCCCGGGACAGGGGGCTTCAGCCCCAGCATTTT.

This clonotype occurred a few times. The genes are TRBV9 and TRBJ2-5; the D is unclear. Germline CDR1 SGDLS, CDR2 YYNGEE. The CDR3 covers 14 residues. Deletions cut 8 bases from V and 7 bases from J, with 21 bases between. Written as DNA, the CDR3 is TGTGCCAGTAGTGGCGGAATAACTCTAGGGACCCAGTACTTC. This gives the protein CASSGGITLGTQYF.

This clonotype was counted a few times. This chain links TRBV6-5 with TRBJ2-7; TRBD1 matches 7 bases. Germline values: CDR1 MNHEY, CDR2 SVGAGI. The CDR3 runs to 15 residues. Trimming removed 6 bases from V and 5 bases from J; junction bases left unmatched: 13. The CDR3 DNA sequence: TGTGCCAGCAGCCGACAGGGTGGCAAAAAAGACGAGCAGTACTTC. This encodes CASSRQGGKKDEQYF.

This sequence joins TRBV28 and TRBJ1-4; D is unclear. The CDR3 is made up of 15 amino acids. With 6 bases removed from V and 3 bases from J, the gap between germline ends came to 14 bases. Per the germline V gene, CDR1 is MDHEN and CDR2 is SYDVKM. The CDR3 DNA sequence: TGTGCCAGCAGGGAGAGGGAGCTGGCTAATGAAAAACTGTTTTTT. Translating gives CASRERELANEKLFF.

The V gene is TRBV15, the J gene TRBJ2-1, with a possible D match to TRBD2 (5 bases). The CDR3 length is 14 residues. Trimming shortened V by 0 bases and J by 10 bases, and 13 bases separated the two germline ends. Germline values: CDR1 LNHNV, CDR2 YYDKDF (reference sequence). The CDR3 reads CATSRDSAGIEQFF. Here the CDR3 DNA reads TGTGCCACCAGCAGAGATTCTGCGGGCATAGAGCAGTTCTTC.

This clonotype was seen only a few times. The gene calls are TRBV9 and TRBJ1-4, with 9 bases matching TRBD1. Per the germline V gene, CDR1 is SGDLS and CDR2 is YYNGEE. Trimming removed 2 bases from V and 5 bases from J; junction bases left unmatched: 13. The CDR3 sequence is 18 residues long. The CDR3 reads CASSVILDRGVRNEKLFF. DNA of the CDR3: TGTGCCAGCAGCGTTATATTGGACAGGGGAGTTAGGAATGAAAAACTGTTTTTT.

Only a few counts were recorded for this clonotype. The V call is TRBV5-1, the J call TRBJ2-1; a possible D gene is TRBD1 (6 bases). V lost 8 bases and J lost 2, with 17 bases in between. CDR1 is SGHRS and CDR2 is YFSETQ in the germline V gene. This CDR3 is 15 amino acids long. CDR3 sequence: CASGTGTLPYNEQFF. The CDR3, as DNA: TGCGCCAGTGGTACCGGGACACTACCCTACAATGAGCAGTTCTTC.

Only a few counts were recorded for this clonotype. The J gene is TRBJ1-1, the V gene TRBV19, with a tentative D call TRBD1 (5 bases). The CDR3 has 15 residues. The V end lost 1 base, the J end lost 2 bases, and 11 bases lay between the germline ends. CDR1 and CDR2 (germline): LNHDA, SQIVND (reference sequence). The CDR3 bases are TGTGCCAGTAGTATAGGGGCCGGGGCCAACACTGAAGCTTTCTTT. It encodes CASSIGAGANTEAFF.

The chain combines TRBV6-5 with TRBJ2-1, with 9 positions matching TRBD2. Germline V gene sequence: CDR1 MNHEY, CDR2 SVGAGI. The CDR3 consists of 16 residues. Trimming cost V 0 bases and J 7 bases; bases outside gene matches: 7. The CDR3 reads CASSYSIAGGPNEQFF. DNA of the CDR3: TGTGCCAGCAGTTACTCGATCGCGGGAGGGCCTAATGAGCAGTTCTTC.

This clonotype was seen a handful of times. The CDR3 protein is CASSPPVGSSYEQYF. CDR3 DNA sequence: TGTGCCAGCTCACCACCAGTGGGGAGCTCCTACGAGCAGTACTTC. The chain couples TRBV18 to TRBJ2-7, with D perhaps matching TRBD2 (5 bases). This CDR3 comprises 15 residues. V was trimmed by 0 bases and J by 0 bases, leaving 9 bases between them. Germline V CDR1 and CDR2: KGHSH, LQKENI.

This clonotype was seen a few times. This chain connects TRBV6-5 to TRBJ2-7; D is undetermined. V was pared by 0 bases and J by 2 bases, with 11 bases between. The CDR3 has 15 residues. The germline V gene encodes CDR1 MNHEY and CDR2 SVGAGI. CDR3 sequence (DNA): TGTGCCAGCAGTTACTCGAGGAACGCCGCCTACGAGCAGTACTTC. This codes for CASSYSRNAAYEQYF.

This clonotype was counted a few times. The V and J genes are TRBV10-2 and TRBJ2-5, with TRBD2 matching over 8 bases. This CDR3 contains 13 residues. V shed 8 bases and J 4 bases; nucleotides not matched to a gene: 6. In germline, CDR1 is WSHSY, CDR2 SAAADI. CDR3: CASGAGAGETQYF. The CDR3 DNA reads as TGCGCCAGCGGAGCGGGAGCGGGAGAGACCCAGTACTTC.

Only a few counts were recorded for this clonotype. The chain combines TRBV6-1 with TRBJ2-1; 13 nucleotides line up with TRBD2. V gave up 5 bases and J gave up 8 bases; unmatched junction bases: 12. The CDR3 is made up of 17 amino acids. CDR1 MNHNS and CDR2 SASEGT come from the germline V gene. The CDR3 DNA is TGTGCCAGCAGTCTTACCAGGACTAGCGGGAGTATGTATGAGCAGTTCTTC. As protein: CASSLTRTSGSMYEQFF.

The sample holds many counts of this clonotype. The V call is TRBV18, the J call TRBJ2-3; the D gene is possibly TRBD2 (5 bases). V lost 2 bases to trimming and J lost 6 bases, with 9 bases between them. Germline-derived CDR1 and CDR2 are KGHSH and LQKENI. This CDR3 has 13 residues. CDR3 sequence reads: CASSPMGADTQYF. DNA of the CDR3: TGTGCCAGCTCACCAATGGGAGCGGATACGCAGTATTTT.

The chain employs TRBV7-2 and TRBJ2-1; D unclear. The CDR3 runs 15 residues. V gave up 2 bases and J gave up 4 bases, with 12 bases separating them. In germline, CDR1 is SGHTA, CDR2 FQGNSA. CDR3 residues: CASSLSPNSYNEQFF. In DNA, the CDR3 is TGTGCCAGCAGCTTATCCCCGAACTCGTACAATGAGCAGTTCTTC.

The chain is built from TRBV5-1 and TRBJ1-2; D gene unclear. The CDR3 runs to 15 residues. V was pared by 0 bases and J by 7 bases, with 16 bases between. The germline CDR1 and CDR2 sequences are SGHRS and YFSETQ. The CDR3 reads CASSLVATSGSGYTF. In nucleotides, the CDR3 is TGCGCCAGCAGCTTGGTAGCGACATCTGGAAGTGGCTACACCTTC.

This clonotype appeared once. J is TRBJ2-3 and V is TRBV19; TRBD2 agrees at 7 bases. The J segment lost 5 bases and the V segment lost 1 base, leaving 6 bases of the junction unmatched. This CDR3 contains 15 residues. The germline CDR1 and CDR2 sequences are LNHDA and SQIVND (reference sequence). In DNA form, the CDR3 reads TGTGCCAGTAGTATAGTAGGATTAGCGGGAGATACGCAGTATTTT. Its translation is CASSIVGLAGDTQYF. The full variable domain, with the rest looked up from reference TRBV19 and TRBJ2-3, is DGGITQSPKYLFRKEGQNVTLSCEQNLNHDAMYWYRQDPGQGLRLIYYSQIVNDFQKGDIAEGYSVSREKKESFPLTVTSAQKNPTAFYLCASSIVGLAGDTQYFGPGTRLTVL.

There are a few counts of this clonotype. This CDR3 reads CASDPAGTGNNEQFF. The DNA for the CDR3 is TGTGCTAGTGACCCCGCCGGGACAGGGAACAATGAGCAGTTCTTC. This sequence joins TRBV12-5 and TRBJ2-1, with TRBD1 matching over 9 bases. V lost 7 bases and J lost 5; bases outside the gene matches: 9. The CDR3 sequence is 15 residues long. The germline V gene encodes CDR1 LGHNT and CDR2 FRNRAP.

V is TRBV5-1 and J is TRBJ2-5, with 8 bases identical to TRBD1. CDR1 and CDR2 (germline): SGHRS, YFSETQ. CDR3 length: 14 amino acids. J lost 1 base, V lost 5 bases, and 4 bases had no gene match. Written as DNA, the CDR3 is TGCGCCAGCAGTCGGGACAGGCCCCAAGAGACCCAGTACTTC. Protein product: CASSRDRPQETQYF. The variable domain in full, completed from reference TRBV5-1 and TRBJ2-5, reads KAGVTQTPRYLIKTRGQQVTLSCSPISGHRSVSWYQQTPGQGLQFLFEYFSETQRNKGNFPGRFSGRQFSNSRSEMNVSTLELGDSALYLCASSRDRPQETQYFGPGTRLLVL.

This clonotype has at least ten counts. This chain connects TRBV10-3 to TRBJ2-5; possibly TRBD2 for D (5 bases). Germline CDR1 is ENHRY and CDR2 is SYGVKD. Trimming cost V 6 bases and J 4 bases, with 9 bases left between them. The CDR3 is 12 residues long. In DNA, the CDR3 is TGTGCCATCAGACAGAGCGGAGAGACCCAGTACTTC. As protein: CAIRQSGETQYF.

V and J are TRBV29-1 and TRBJ1-2; the match to TRBD1 covers 7 bases. The CDR3 contains 11 residues. Per germline, CDR1 SQVTM and CDR2 ANQGSEA. The ends lost 4 bases at V and 7 bases at J; junction bases unmatched: 3. DNA of the CDR3: TGCAGCGTTGGGACAGGTGTTGGCTACACCTTC. This sequence encodes CSVGTGVGYTF.

This clonotype was seen many times. This rearrangement joins TRBV24-1 to TRBJ2-1, with D unclear. The V and J ends lost 7 bases and 9 bases respectively, with 15 bases between them. The germline V gene has CDR1 KGHDR and CDR2 SFDVKD. CDR3 length: 13 residues. CDR3 amino acids: CATRIGVVGEQFF. CDR3 nucleotide sequence: TGTGCCACCAGGATCGGAGTGGTCGGTGAGCAGTTCTTC.